This T cell receptor (beta chain) originates from a study of shared clonotypes between healthy human individuals. V shed 8 bases and J 4 bases; nucleotides not matched to a gene: 9. The CDR3 spans 14 residues. From germline, CDR1 is SGHTA and CDR2 FQGNSA. Using immunoSEQ multiplex PCR, the repertoire was profiled, and TCRdb retains in-frame clones only, with some absent. The sample carries about 1.5 million clones, around 98% recorded once. Input material: naive CD4+ T cells sorted from blood. Subset meaning: CD45RA+ positively selected. The clonotype was recovered from a man younger than 40 in good health. V and J are TRBV7-2 and TRBJ2-5; TRBD2 matches 8 bases. The CDR3 DNA follows: TGTGCCAGCCTGGGACTAGGGGGGGGAGAGACCCAGTACTTC. Residues: CASLGLGGGETQYF.